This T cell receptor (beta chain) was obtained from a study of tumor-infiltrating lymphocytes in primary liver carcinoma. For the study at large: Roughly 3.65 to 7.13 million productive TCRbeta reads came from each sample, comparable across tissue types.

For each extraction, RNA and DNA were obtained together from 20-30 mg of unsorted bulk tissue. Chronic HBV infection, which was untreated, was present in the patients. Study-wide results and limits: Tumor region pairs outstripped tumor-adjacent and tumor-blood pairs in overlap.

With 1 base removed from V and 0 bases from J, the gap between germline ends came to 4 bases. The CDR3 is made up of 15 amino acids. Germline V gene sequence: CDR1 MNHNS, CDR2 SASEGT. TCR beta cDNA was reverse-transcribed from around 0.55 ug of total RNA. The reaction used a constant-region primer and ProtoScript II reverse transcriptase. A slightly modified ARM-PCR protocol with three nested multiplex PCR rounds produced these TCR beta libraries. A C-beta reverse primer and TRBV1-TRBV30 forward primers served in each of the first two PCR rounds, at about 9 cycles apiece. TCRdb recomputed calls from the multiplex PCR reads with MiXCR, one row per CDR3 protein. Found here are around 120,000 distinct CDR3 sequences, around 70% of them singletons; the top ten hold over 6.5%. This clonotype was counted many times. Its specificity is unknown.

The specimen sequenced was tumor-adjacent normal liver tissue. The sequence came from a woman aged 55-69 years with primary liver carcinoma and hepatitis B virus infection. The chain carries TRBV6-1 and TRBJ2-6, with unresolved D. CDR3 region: CASSEGGSGANVLTF. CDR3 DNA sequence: TGTGCCAGCAGTGAAGGGGGCTCTGGGGCCAACGTCCTGACTTTC.